The clone carrying this TCR beta chain was detected a few times. Its antigen is still unknown. Germline CDR1 MNHEY, CDR2 SVGAGI. The CDR3 has 15 amino acids. Losses at the gene ends were 6 bases for V and 2 bases for J; bases not matched to a gene: 4. The PCR contained 60 Vbeta and 13 Jbeta primers. Only in-frame clones appear in the TCRdb table, and some are missing; sequencing was by immunoSEQ multiplex PCR. The sample lists tens of thousands of clones, around 62% occurring once. This entry belongs to a study of cytomegalovirus exposure and HLA in healthy donors. Notes on the study in general: Diagnosis of cytomegalovirus status made by the classifier reportedly showed high specificity and sensitivity. In vitro confirmation showed three CMV-associated chains to be CMV antigen specific.

The V call is TRBV6-5, the J call TRBJ2-7, with 13 positions matching TRBD2. The TCR comes from a middle-aged man in good health and CMV-seropositive. The sequencing input was PBMCs. The CDR3 DNA sequence: TGTGCCAGCAGAGATACTAGCGGGAGGGCCTACGAGCAGTACTTC. Protein product: CASRDTSGRAYEQYF.